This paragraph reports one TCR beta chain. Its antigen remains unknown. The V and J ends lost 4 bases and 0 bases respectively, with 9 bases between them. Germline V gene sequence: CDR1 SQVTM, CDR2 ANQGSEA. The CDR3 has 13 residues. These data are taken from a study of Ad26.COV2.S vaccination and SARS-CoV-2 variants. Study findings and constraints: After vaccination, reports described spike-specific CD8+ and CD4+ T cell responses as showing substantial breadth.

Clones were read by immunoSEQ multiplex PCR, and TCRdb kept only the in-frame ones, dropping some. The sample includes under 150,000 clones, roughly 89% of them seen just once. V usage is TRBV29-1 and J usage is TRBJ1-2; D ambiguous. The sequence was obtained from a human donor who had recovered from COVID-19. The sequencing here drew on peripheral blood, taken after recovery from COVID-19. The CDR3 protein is CSVVETANYGYTF. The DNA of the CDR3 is TGCAGCGTTGTGGAAACAGCTAACTATGGCTACACCTTC.